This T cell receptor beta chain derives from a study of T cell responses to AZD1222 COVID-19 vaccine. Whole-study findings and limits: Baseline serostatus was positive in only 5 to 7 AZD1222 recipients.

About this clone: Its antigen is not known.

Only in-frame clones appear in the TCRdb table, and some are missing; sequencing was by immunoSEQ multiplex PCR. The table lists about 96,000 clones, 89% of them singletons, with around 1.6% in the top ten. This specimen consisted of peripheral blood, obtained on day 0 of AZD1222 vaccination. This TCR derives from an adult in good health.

This CDR3 is CASSQVETGELFF. The CDR3 DNA is TGTGCCAGCAGCCAAGTTGAGACCGGGGAGCTGTTTTTT. The J gene is TRBJ2-2, the V gene TRBV3-1 (or the pseudogene TRBV3-2), with D hard to call. Trimming removed 1 base at V and 5 bases at J, with 5 bases between. This CDR3 is built from 13 residues. The germline V gene encodes CDR1 LGHDT and CDR2 YNNKEL (reference sequence).